These 24 T cell receptor beta chains came from one sample sequenced in a study of shared clonotypes between healthy human individuals. Produced via immunoSEQ multiplex PCR; TCRdb's table is partial and in-frame only. Of about 2.4 million clones listed, roughly 93% were seen once; the top ten hold 0.36%. Specimen: naive CD4+ T cells from PBMCs. The subset is: CD45RA+ positively selected. These receptors all stem from a man between 18 and 29 years old in good health. Some clones in this sample may be carry-over from other donors' samples.

The rearrangement joins TRBV27 to TRBJ1-2; D remains unclear. The germline V gene has CDR1 MNHEY and CDR2 SMNVEV (reference sequence). V was trimmed by 5 bases and J by 5 bases, leaving 9 bases between them. The CDR3 spans 12 residues. CDR3 residues: CASSNRGYGYTF. CDR3 coding DNA: TGTGCCAGCAGTAACCGGGGATATGGCTACACCTTC.

The chain links TRBV7-2 to TRBJ2-7, with 9 nucleotides matching TRBD2. Trimming removed 2 bases from V and 2 bases from J; junction bases left unmatched: 10. This CDR3 is built from 17 residues. Looked up from germline, CDR1 is SGHTA and CDR2 is FQGNSA. The CDR3 DNA reads as TGTGCCAGCAGCTTATACGTAGCGGGAGTCGCCCCCTACGAGCAGTACTTC. This sequence encodes CASSLYVAGVAPYEQYF. The full variable domain, in which reference TRBV7-2 and TRBJ2-7 provide the parts outside the CDR3, is GAGVSQSPSNKVTEKGKDVELRCDPISGHTALYWYRQSLGQGLEFLIYFQGNSAPDKSGLPSDRFSAERTGGSVSTLTIQRTQQEDSAVYLCASSLYVAGVAPYEQYFGPGTRLTVT.

The V gene is TRBV9, the J gene TRBJ1-6; D remains ambiguous. Trimming stripped 0 bases from V and 9 bases from J, with 16 bases between. CDR1 is SGDLS, CDR2 YYNGEE, per germline. The CDR3 has 16 amino acids. The CDR3 sequence: CASSVDGVSTSSPLHF. For the CDR3, the DNA is TGTGCCAGCAGCGTAGACGGCGTCAGCACTTCTTCACCCCTCCACTTT.

The chain has TRBV6-5 and TRBJ1-1, with D tentatively TRBD1 (6 bases). The CDR3 sequence is 15 residues long. Germline CDR1 and CDR2: MNHEY and SVGAGI. V gave up 5 bases and J gave up 8 bases, with 21 bases separating them. As DNA, the CDR3 is TGTGCCAGCAGTATCAACAGGGCTCTGGGGGAGGAAGCTTTCTTT. This encodes CASSINRALGEEAFF.

The chain is built from TRBV30 and TRBJ2-2; D is undetermined. V lost 5 bases to trimming and J lost 5 bases, with 12 bases between them. Germline-derived CDR1 and CDR2 are GTSNPN and SVGIG (reference sequence). The CDR3 loop spans 13 amino acids. CDR3 sequence: CAWSKALTGELFF. DNA of the CDR3: TGTGCCTGGTCAAAAGCGCTGACCGGGGAGCTGTTTTTT.

This clone was seen just once. The chain recombines TRBV6-4 with TRBJ2-6; 7 nucleotides agree with TRBD1. Germline V gives CDR1 MRHNA, CDR2 SNTAGT. With 3 bases clipped from V and 0 bases from J, the junction kept 5 bases outside the gene matches. This CDR3 comprises 17 residues. CDR3 sequence reads: CASSEDRISSGANVLTF. The CDR3, as DNA: TGTGCCAGCAGTGAGGACAGGATAAGCTCTGGGGCCAACGTCCTGACTTTC.

The rearrangement uses TRBV4-1 and TRBJ2-3; 7 nucleotides line up with TRBD2. Germline CDR1 and CDR2: MGHRA and YSYEKL. CDR3 length: 14 residues. V shed 1 base and J 3 bases; nucleotides not matched to a gene: 1. The CDR3 region has the DNA TGCGCCAGCAGCCAAGCTAGCGGTACAGATACGCAGTATTTT. Protein: CASSQASGTDTQYF.

The J gene is TRBJ2-7, the V gene TRBV7-8; TRBD1 agrees at 9 bases. V was pared by 4 bases and J by 2 bases, with 3 bases of the junction left unmatched. This CDR3 contains 14 residues. CDR1 SGHVS and CDR2 FQNEAQ come from the germline V gene. The CDR3 DNA reads TGTGCCAGCAGCTCGAACAGGGGGCCCTACGAGCAGTACTTC. This translates into CASSSNRGPYEQYF.

This chain joins TRBV6-1 and TRBJ1-3; D may be TRBD1 (6 bases). CDR1 is MNHNS, CDR2 SASEGT, per germline. V lost 1 base to trimming and J lost 2 bases, with 6 bases between them. This CDR3 region has 14 residues. This CDR3 is CASSEDRAGNTIYF. The DNA of the CDR3 is TGTGCCAGCAGTGAAGACAGGGCTGGAAACACCATATATTTT.

J is TRBJ2-1 and V is TRBV7-8; TRBD1 aligns across 10 bases. The V gene's germline CDR1 is SGHVS and CDR2 FQNEAQ. The length of the CDR3 is 17 residues. V dropped 5 bases and J dropped 0; count of bases not matched to a gene: 7. The CDR3 nucleotides are TGTGCCAGCAGCCCCGGGACAGGGGCTATCTCCTACAATGAGCAGTTCTTC. Amino acids: CASSPGTGAISYNEQFF.

V gene TRBV18 combines with J gene TRBJ2-3; D tentatively reads TRBD1 or TRBD2 (6 bases each). The CDR3 covers 17 residues. V lost 3 bases and J lost 4, with 20 bases in between. The germline V gene encodes CDR1 KGHSH and CDR2 LQKENI. DNA for the CDR3: TGTGCCAGCTCACCGACGACTAGGGGGATTGAATCAGATACGCAGTATTTT. Translating gives CASSPTTRGIESDTQYF.

In its sample, this clone was seen a few times. The sample carries other DNA sequences with the same CDR3. The gene calls are TRBV6-6 and TRBJ2-7; D unclear. Germline V gene data show CDR1 as MNHNY and CDR2 as SVGAGI (reference sequence). Trimming stripped 4 bases from V and 3 bases from J, with 4 bases between. CDR3 length equals 11 residues. The CDR3 DNA sequence: TGTGCCAGCAGTTCTTACTACGAGCAGTACTTC. This translates into CASSSYYEQYF.

The chain employs TRBV19 and TRBJ1-1; 8 bases map to TRBD1. The CDR3 loop spans 15 amino acids. Germline CDR1 and CDR2: LNHDA and SQIVND (reference sequence). V gave up 5 bases and J gave up 3 bases; unmatched junction bases: 8. In DNA form, the CDR3 reads TGTGCCAGTAGTGAACAGGGGGTAGTGGACACTGAAGCTTTCTTT. Protein sequence: CASSEQGVVDTEAFF.

To note about this clone: The junction and the germline gene differ at one end; a read error may be behind it. The V and J genes are TRBV6-6 and TRBJ1-5; tentative D call: TRBD1 (6 bases). The CDR3 consists of 15 residues. Germline V gene lookup returns CDR1 MNHNY and CDR2 SVGAGI (reference sequence). The CDR3 is CVSSSPGVGNQPQHF. DNA for the CDR3: TGTGTCAGCAGTTCCCCAGGGGTGGGCAATCAGCCCCAGCATTTT.

This chain uses TRBV11-2 with TRBJ2-3, with 11 bases lining up with TRBD2. This CDR3 contains 16 residues. V trimming: 6 bases; J trimming: 2 bases; junction bases outside the gene matches: 7. Germline V gene data show CDR1 as SGHAT and CDR2 as FQNNGV. CDR3 bases: TGTGCCAGCAGTTTAATAGCGGGAGGGCTCACAGATACGCAGTATTTT. It is translated as CASSLIAGGLTDTQYF.

The genes are TRBV7-3 and TRBJ1-1; D call uncertain. In germline, CDR1 is SGHTA, CDR2 FQGTGA. V lost 5 bases, J lost 1 base, and 8 bases lay in between. The CDR3 runs to 13 residues. The CDR3 DNA follows: TGTGCCAGCAGCGAGGTAGGGAACACTGAAGCTTTCTTT. Amino acids: CASSEVGNTEAFF.

The genes are TRBV7-3 and TRBJ2-7; D is uncertain. From germline, CDR1 is SGHTA and CDR2 FQGTGA. The CDR3 runs 13 residues. Between the trimmed V and J ends, which lost 1 base and 3 bases, there was a span of 7 bases. This CDR3 is CASSLMDGYEQYF. The DNA of the CDR3 is TGTGCCAGCAGCTTAATGGACGGCTACGAGCAGTACTTC.

The rearrangement links TRBV18 to TRBJ2-4; the D gene is possibly TRBD1 (5 bases). The germline V and J ends were trimmed by 5 bases and 8 bases, with 22 bases remaining between them. The CDR3 is 16 amino acids. Looked up from germline, CDR1 is KGHSH and CDR2 is LQKENI. Here the CDR3 DNA reads TGTGCCAGCTCAGTACGCGGCCAGGGTTCGGTTGACATTCAGTACTTC. This sequence encodes CASSVRGQGSVDIQYF.

This clone was seen only once. The same CDR3 can be traced to other DNA sequences in this sample. This rearrangement joins TRBV6-5 to TRBJ2-7; 7 bases align to TRBD1. V gave up 2 bases and J gave up 2 bases; unmatched junction bases: 6. The CDR3 totals 15 residues. Germline loops: CDR1 MNHEY, CDR2 SVGAGI. DNA of the CDR3: TGTGCCAGCAGTTACAGCGGCAGGGGGACCTACGAGCAGTACTTC. Amino acid sequence: CASSYSGRGTYEQYF.

The J gene is TRBJ2-7, the V gene TRBV10-3; maybe TRBD2 (5 bases). Germline V gives CDR1 ENHRY, CDR2 SYGVKD. The CDR3 has 15 residues. The germline V and J ends were trimmed by 8 bases and 3 bases, with 20 bases remaining between them. The CDR3 DNA follows: TGTGCCATCCCCCCGGCGGGCAAGCATCTCTACGAGCAGTACTTC. Its protein product is CAIPPAGKHLYEQYF.

To note about this clone: This specimen includes other DNA sequences encoding the same CDR3. The chain joins TRBV5-1 to TRBJ1-1; D gene ambiguous. Per the germline V gene, CDR1 is SGHRS and CDR2 is YFSETQ. Trimming left V 5 bases short and J 1 base short, with 12 bases between. The CDR3 runs to 14 residues. CDR3 DNA: TGCGCCAGCAGTCTGGAGAACCCGAACACTGAAGCTTTCTTT. It yields the protein CASSLENPNTEAFF.

The J gene is TRBJ2-7, the V gene TRBV5-1, with D hard to call. Germline V gene lookup returns CDR1 SGHRS and CDR2 YFSETQ. This CDR3 is built from 14 residues. V gave up 0 bases and J gave up 7 bases, with 14 bases separating them. The CDR3 sequence is CASSLEVRSGEQYF. CDR3 in DNA: TGCGCCAGCAGCTTGGAGGTTAGATCTGGGGAGCAGTACTTC.

The chain is built from TRBV5-8 and TRBJ2-5; D is uncertain. Trimming removed 0 bases from V and 2 bases from J, with 5 bases in between. Per germline, CDR1 SGHTS and CDR2 YDEGEE. This CDR3 comprises 13 residues. DNA of the CDR3: TGTGCCAGCAGCTTGGTCAAACAAGAGACCCAGTACTTC. Encoded protein: CASSLVKQETQYF. Together with reference TRBV5-8 and TRBJ2-5, the CDR3 gives the full variable domain: EAGVTQSPTHLIKTRGQQATLRCSPISGHTSVYWYQQALGLGLQFLLWYDEGEERNRGNFPPRFSGRQFPNYSSELNVNALELEDSALYLCASSLVKQETQYFGPGTRLLVL.

This clone was seen a single time. V and J are TRBV6-6 and TRBJ2-4, with D hard to call. The CDR3 is made up of 15 amino acids. Trimming took off 5 bases at V and 2 bases at J, with 13 bases between the two ends. Germline CDR1 MNHNY, CDR2 SVGAGI (reference sequence). DNA for the CDR3: TGTGCCAGCAGTCCCCGCAGTGGGACCAAAAACATTCAGTACTTC. Its protein is CASSPRSGTKNIQYF.